These T cell receptor beta chains were read from a single sample in a study of coeliac disease. Sequenced by immunoSEQ multiplex PCR; TCRdb stores in-frame clones only, minus some. The profile shows more than 3,500 clones, 45% to 65% of them singletons. The sequenced material came from intraepithelial lymphocytes from the gut. The source is a human donor with active celiac disease. CDR3s include the opening cysteine and the closing phenylalanine or tryptophan. D genes are given only for firm matches. Clone sizes are given selectively: once, few, many, or a class where the clone is expanded.

d_call j_call v_call clone_size cdr3_length cdr3_aa cdr3_nt
NA TRBJ2-7 TRBV11-2 NA 14 CASSLDRTSYEQYF TGTGCCAGCAGCTTAGATCGCACAAGCTACGAGCAGTACTTC
NA TRBJ2-1 TRBV9 few 13 CASTTDLHNEQFF TGTGCCAGCACAACGGACTTGCACAATGAGCAGTTCTTC
NA TRBJ1-4 TRBV6-6 NA 15 CASSYSQPTNEKLFF TGTGCCAGCAGTTACTCACAGCCAACTAATGAAAAACTGTTTTTT
NA TRBJ2-7 TRBV7-2 once 12 CATEVPPWEQYF TGTGCCACCGAGGTGCCTCCGTGGGAGCAGTACTTC
NA TRBJ1-5 TRBV27 once 15 CASSFTPGGPQPQHF TGTGCCAGCAGTTTTACCCCAGGAGGGCCTCAGCCCCAGCATTTT
TRBD1 TRBJ1-4 TRBV5-4 NA 16 CASSRQNRGTNEKLFF TGTGCCAGCAGCCGACAAAACAGGGGAACTAATGAAAAACTGTTTTTT
NA TRBJ2-5 TRBV5-1 NA 13 CASSFGVGETQYF TGCGCCAGCAGCTTCGGGGTGGGCGAGACCCAGTACTTC
TRBD2 TRBJ2-1 TRBV19 NA 15 CASSPYASGTNEQFF TGTGCCAGTAGTCCCTACGCTAGCGGGACCAATGAGCAGTTCTTC
TRBD1 TRBJ2-7 TRBV28 NA 16 CASSLMRGTGPHEQYF TGTGCCAGCAGTTTAATGCGGGGGACAGGGCCACACGAGCAGTACTTC
TRBD2 TRBJ2-7 TRBV9 NA 15 CASSVGTSGLYEQYF TGTGCCAGCAGCGTCGGGACTAGCGGGCTCTACGAGCAGTACTTC
NA TRBJ2-3 TRBV27 few 17 CASSSHVRAPSGDTQYF TGTGCCAGCAGTTCCCACGTGAGGGCCCCGAGTGGAGATACGCAGTATTTT
TRBD2 TRBJ2-3 TRBV9 NA 15 CASSRTSGGTDTQYF TGTGCCAGCAGTCGGACTAGCGGGGGCACAGATACGCAGTATTTT